Detailed here is one TCR beta chain. Its specificity is unknown. Isolation recovered at least 6.5 million PBMCs from every sample. These data belong to a study of blood T cells in healthy people across ages. Overall study: The capture of about one barcoded beta molecule per two T cells was achieved by template switching.

The V end lost 5 bases, the J end lost 5 bases, and 21 bases lay between the germline ends. The CDR3 spans 16 residues. The germline V gene encodes CDR1 SGHAT and CDR2 FQNNGV. A second roughly 6 to 11 cycle PCR used barcoded and J-beta primers. TCRdb reanalysed the 5' RACE reads using MiXCR and keeps one entry per CDR3 protein. The sample lists roughly 1.6 million distinct CDR3 sequences, about 31% occurring once. Overall study findings and caveats: There was a strong correlation between TCR beta diversity and naive T cell percentage.

The sequencing input was blood. This chain connects TRBV11-2 to TRBJ1-2; a possible D gene is TRBD1 (5 bases). This clonotype was obtained from a young woman in good health. CDR3 nucleotide sequence: TGTGCCAGCAGCCGCCAGGGAACGAACCGAGCTTATGGCTACACCTTC. Translated, it gives CASSRQGTNRAYGYTF.